Each of the 10 T cell receptor beta chains below was sequenced from the same sample in a study of cytomegalovirus exposure and HLA in healthy donors. Use of 60 Vbeta and 13 Jbeta primers characterized the PCR. Clones were sequenced by immunoSEQ multiplex PCR, and TCRdb holds only the in-frame ones, with some missing. The sample contains about 160,000 clones, approximately 80% of which appear only once. Sequenced material: PBMCs. Every receptor here comes from a man aged 18 to 29 in good health and CMV-seropositive.

The chain has TRBV10-3 and TRBJ2-1, with D possibly matching TRBD2 (6 bases). CDR1 is ENHRY, CDR2 SYGVKD, per germline. Trimming stripped 2 bases from V and 4 bases from J, with 9 bases between. The CDR3 sequence is 14 residues long. CDR3 bases: TGTGCCATCAGTGAGCGGGGACTTTACAATGAGCAGTTCTTC. Its protein product is CAISERGLYNEQFF.

The V call is TRBV9, the J call TRBJ2-2; unclear D gene. Germline V gene sequence: CDR1 SGDLS, CDR2 YYNGEE. The CDR3 runs 14 residues. V lost 0 bases to trimming and J lost 4 bases, with 7 bases between them. The CDR3 sequence is CASSVGRSTGELFF. The CDR3, as DNA: TGTGCCAGCAGCGTAGGCAGGTCCACCGGGGAGCTGTTTTTT.

V usage is TRBV11-2 and J usage is TRBJ2-7; 8 bases agree with TRBD1. Trimming cost V 2 bases and J 4 bases; bases outside gene matches: 4. This CDR3 has 14 residues. In germline, CDR1 is SGHAT, CDR2 FQNNGV. CDR3 sequence: CASSLWTGRYEQYF. The CDR3 DNA follows: TGTGCCAGCAGCTTATGGACAGGGAGATACGAGCAGTACTTC.

The genes are TRBV19 and TRBJ1-1; 7 nucleotides align to TRBD1. The CDR3 consists of 13 residues. V was pared by 5 bases and J by 6 bases, with 6 bases of the junction left unmatched. Per the germline V gene, CDR1 is LNHDA and CDR2 is SQIVND (reference sequence). The CDR3 is CASSARGMAEAFF. CDR3 in DNA: TGTGCCAGTAGTGCCAGGGGGATGGCTGAAGCTTTCTTT.

The CDR3 region is CASSFRDRPPGYGYTF. CDR3 bases: TGTGCCAGCAGCTTCCGGGACAGGCCTCCGGGCTATGGCTACACCTTC. J is TRBJ1-2 and V is TRBV7-2, with 8 bases lining up with TRBD1. V was clipped by 3 bases and J by 4 bases; unmatched bases: 10. From germline, CDR1 is SGHTA and CDR2 FQGNSA. The CDR3 spans 16 residues. The complete variable domain, with remaining parts taken from reference TRBV7-2 and TRBJ1-2, reads GAGVSQSPSNKVTEKGKDVELRCDPISGHTALYWYRQSLGQGLEFLIYFQGNSAPDKSGLPSDRFSAERTGGSVSTLTIQRTQQEDSAVYLCASSFRDRPPGYGYTFGSGTRLTVV.

V is TRBV19 and J is TRBJ2-3; D remains unclear. V shed 6 bases and J shed 0 bases, with 13 bases lying between them. The germline gives CDR1 LNHDA, CDR2 SQIVND (reference sequence). The CDR3 contains 15 residues. The CDR3 DNA sequence: TGTGCCAGTAGCCCCTCGACTGGAAGCACAGATACGCAGTATTTT. Translated, it gives CASSPSTGSTDTQYF.

The chain combines TRBV2 with TRBJ1-5, with 8 nucleotides matching TRBD1. The CDR3 has 15 amino acids. The V segment lost 5 bases and the J segment 7 bases; nucleotides outside the gene matches: 10. In germline, CDR1 is SNHLY, CDR2 FYNNEI. This CDR3 is CASSTDRGGGQPQHF. The CDR3 region has the DNA TGTGCCAGCAGTACCGACAGGGGCGGAGGACAGCCCCAGCATTTT.

The V call is TRBV15, the J call TRBJ2-1, with 12 bases lining up with TRBD2. Germline CDR1 reads LNHNV; CDR2 reads YYDKDF (reference sequence). V was clipped by 6 bases and J by 4 bases; unmatched bases: 13. This CDR3 has 18 amino acids. The CDR3 is CATSPILAGGPRYNEQFF. CDR3 bases: TGTGCCACCAGTCCGATCCTAGCGGGAGGGCCTCGATACAATGAGCAGTTCTTC.

The chain carries TRBV2 and TRBJ2-3; D call uncertain. V shed 4 bases and J shed 2 bases, with 4 bases lying between them. The CDR3 has 12 amino acids. Germline values: CDR1 SNHLY, CDR2 FYNNEI. The CDR3 is CASSGLTDTQYF. CDR3 in DNA: TGTGCCAGCAGTGGGCTCACAGATACGCAGTATTTT.

V gene TRBV6-5 combines with J gene TRBJ2-7, with TRBD2 matching 9 bases. The CDR3 consists of 15 residues. Germline values: CDR1 MNHEY, CDR2 SVGAGI. V shed 4 bases, J shed 0 bases, and the junction held 4 bases outside the gene matches. The CDR3 DNA reads TGTGCCAGCAGTTTAGCGGGGGCGAGCTCCTACGAGCAGTACTTC. Its protein is CASSLAGASSYEQYF.